A selection of T cell receptor beta chains follows, all from one sample in a study of T cells after posttransplantation cyclophosphamide. Generated by immunoSEQ multiplex PCR, the TCRdb table keeps only in-frame clones and is missing some. This sample carries tens of thousands of clones, none of them present only once. The sample comprised PBMCs. These receptor sequences come from a man aged 45-60 years in good health, CMV-negative, and a related stem cell transplant donor. CDR3s include the opening cysteine and the closing phenylalanine or tryptophan. Each record gives: J gene, V gene, clone size, D gene, CDR3 DNA, CDR3 protein. D genes are given only for firm matches. Some rows have no size entry. The others give once, few or many, or a class for an expanded clone.

>TRBJ2-1|TRBV7-7|.|.
TGTGCCAGCAGCTTAGCGCATTCAGGGGAGCAGTTCTTC
CASSLAHSGEQFF
>TRBJ2-6|TRBV5-6|many|.
TGTGCCAGCAGCTCGCCGCGGATCTCTGGGGCCAACGTCCTGACTTTC
CASSSPRISGANVLTF
>TRBJ1-3|TRBV9|many|TRBD1
TGTGCCAGCAGCGTAGAGGGGGCCCTAAGAAACACCATATATTTT
CASSVEGALRNTIYF
>TRBJ2-5|TRBV6-1|many|.
TGTGCCAGCAGTGAACAGGGTTGGGGATCAGAGACCCAGTACTTC
CASSEQGWGSETQYF
>TRBJ2-2|TRBV5-4|many|TRBD2
TGTGCCAGCAGCCGTAGGCAGCGGGGGGAGAGCACCGGGGAGCTGTTTTTT
CASSRRQRGESTGELFF
>TRBJ2-7|TRBV7-2|many|TRBD2
TGTGCCAGCAGCTCGAGGACTAGCGGGACTTACGAGCAGTACTTC
CASSSRTSGTYEQYF
>TRBJ1-6|TRBV18|many|.
TGTGCCAGCTCACCACCGGGGGGGACTAATTCACCCCTCCACTTT
CASSPPGGTNSPLHF
>TRBJ2-1|TRBV19|many|.
TGTGCCAGTAGTATCTCGTCCGCGACTAGCAATGAGCAGTTCTTC
CASSISSATSNEQFF
>TRBJ1-2|TRBV6-5|many|.
TGTGCCAGCAGTTCCGCGGGTTCATCGAATGGAGATGGCTACACCTTC
CASSSAGSSNGDGYTF
>TRBJ2-2|TRBV6-4|many|TRBD2
TGTGCCAGCAGAAATAGCGGGGGGAACACCGGGGAGCTGTTTTTT
CASRNSGGNTGELFF
>TRBJ1-1|TRBV18|many|TRBD1
TGTGCCAGCTCACCACCCAAGACAGGGGTCCGCAAAAAGTCTGAAGCTTTCTTT
CASSPPKTGVRKKSEAFF
>TRBJ1-1|TRBV10-3|many|.
TGTGCCATCAGTGGACGAGGGAACACTGAAGCTTTCTTT
CAISGRGNTEAFF
>TRBJ2-5|TRBV13|few|TRBD2
TGTGCCAGCAGCCGACTAGCGGGGGGGCAAGAGACCCAGTACTTC
CASSRLAGGQETQYF
>TRBJ2-7|TRBV28|many|TRBD1
TGTGCCAGCAGCCCACCCTACAGGGGGAAATCCTACGAGCAGTACTTC
CASSPPYRGKSYEQYF
>TRBJ1-5|TRBV7-9|many|.
TGTGCCAGCAGCCCCTGGGGGGGCAATCAGCCCCAGCATTTT
CASSPWGGNQPQHF
>TRBJ1-2|TRBV10-1|many|.
TGCGCCAGCAGTGAGTGGCGGGTTGGGGTTAGGGCTAACTATGGCTACACCTTC
CASSEWRVGVRANYGYTF
>TRBJ1-5|TRBV28|many|.
TGTGCCAGCAGTTTACGTGCGGTGGGGCCCCAGCATTTT
CASSLRAVGPQHF
>TRBJ1-6|TRBV2|many|.
TGTGCCAGCGAAGTCTACAATTCACCCCTCCACTTT
CASEVYNSPLHF
>TRBJ1-2|TRBV28|.|.
TGTGCCAGCAGTCCAACCACTCCCCTAGGAGGGAAAGGCTACACCTTC
CASSPTTPLGGKGYTF
>TRBJ2-2|TRBV29-1|many|TRBD2
TGCAGCGTTTCCGGGACTAGTTACACCGGGGAGCTGTTTTTT
CSVSGTSYTGELFF
>TRBJ2-3|TRBV2|many|.
TGTGCCACCGCAAGTCAGGGCATGGGCACAGATACGCAGTATTTT
CATASQGMGTDTQYF
>TRBJ2-1|TRBV5-1|many|.
TGCGCCAGCAGCTTGACTAGCTGGTCCTACAATGAGCAGTTCTTC
CASSLTSWSYNEQFF
>TRBJ1-2|TRBV7-2|.|TRBD1
TGTGCCAGCACACCCCGGGACAGAGGGAATGGCTACACCTTC
CASTPRDRGNGYTF
>TRBJ2-7|TRBV7-6|many|TRBD1
TGTGCCAGCAGCGGCCCGGGACAGGGCGGTAACGAGCAGTACTTC
CASSGPGQGGNEQYF
>TRBJ1-5|TRBV7-2|many|.
TGTGCCAGCAGTGTACAGGGTCCGAATAGCAATCAGCCCCAGCATTTT
CASSVQGPNSNQPQHF
>TRBJ2-1|TRBV19|few|TRBD2
TGTGCCAGTAGTTTTACCCTCCCCCGGACTAGCGGGAGGGCCTCCCATGAGCAGTTCTTC
CASSFTLPRTSGRASHEQFF
>TRBJ1-2|TRBV9|many|TRBD1
TGTGCCAGCAGCGTAGGGAGACAGGGGCAGGGCTACACCTTC
CASSVGRQGQGYTF
>TRBJ2-7|TRBV11-3|many|TRBD2
TGTGCCAGCAGCCGAAGCGCGGGAGCCTACGAGCAGTACTTC
CASSRSAGAYEQYF
>TRBJ2-1|TRBV10-3|many|TRBD1
TGTGCCTCCTCGGGACAGGACGTTAATGAGCAGTTCTTC
CASSGQDVNEQFF
>TRBJ1-1|TRBV27|many|TRBD1
TGTGCCAGCAGTTTAGGACAGGGAAAAGCTTTCTTT
CASSLGQGKAFF
>TRBJ2-5|TRBV5-4|many|TRBD1
TGTGCCAGCAGGATAGGGACAGAAGAGACCCAGTACTTC
CASRIGTEETQYF
>TRBJ2-1|TRBV6-5|.|TRBD2
TGTGCCAGCAGATTAAGCGGGGTTACCTACAATGAGCAGTTCTTC
CASRLSGVTYNEQFF
>TRBJ2-5|TRBV4-1|many|.
TGCGCCAGCAGCCTCCTTGGCGGAGGAGGGGAGACCCAGTACTTC
CASSLLGGGGETQYF
>TRBJ1-3|TRBV6-6|many|.
TGTGCCAGCAGTCTGCGACAGAGCTCTGGAAACACCATATATTTT
CASSLRQSSGNTIYF
>TRBJ2-7|TRBV27|many|TRBD2
TGTGCCAGCAGTTTTTCGACTAGCGGCTACGAGCAGTACTTC
CASSFSTSGYEQYF
>TRBJ2-7|TRBV19|many|TRBD1
TGTGCCACCGGGACAGGGGTTTACGAGCAGTACTTC
CATGTGVYEQYF
>TRBJ2-1|TRBV4-1|many|TRBD1
TGCGCCAGCAGCAAGACCCCGGGACAGGAGAATGAGCAGTTCTTC
CASSKTPGQENEQFF
>TRBJ2-2|TRBV2|many|TRBD1
TGTGCCAGCATAGGGACAGGGAGGGCCGGGGAGCTGTTTTTT
CASIGTGRAGELFF
>TRBJ2-7|TRBV6-1|many|TRBD1
TGTGCCAGCATCACCTGGCAGGGGGCGTTGGAGCAGTACTTC
CASITWQGALEQYF
>TRBJ2-7|TRBV5-4|.|.
TGTGCCAGCAGCTTGACCGCGGGACCCTTCTACGAGCAGTACTTC
CASSLTAGPFYEQYF
>TRBJ2-7|TRBV18|many|.
TGTGCCAGCTCACCAGCGTCCTACGAGCAGTACTTC
CASSPASYEQYF
>TRBJ2-2|TRBV7-9|.|.
TGTGCCAGCAGCCTTTCTATCACCTCCGGGGAGCTGTTTTTT
CASSLSITSGELFF
>TRBJ2-1|TRBV30|many|TRBD2
TGTGCCTGGAGTAAGGGGACTAGCGGCTACAATGAGCAGTTCTTC
CAWSKGTSGYNEQFF
>TRBJ1-1|TRBV5-1|many|.
TGCGCCAGCAGCTTGGATGAGGGCCCCTTGAACACTGAAGCTTTCTTT
CASSLDEGPLNTEAFF
>TRBJ1-1|TRBV4-1|many|.
TGCGCCAGCAGCCAAGCTTTCACAGGGCTTTTCCTAGGCGCTTTCTTT
CASSQAFTGLFLGAFF
>TRBJ1-2|TRBV6-5|many|.
TGTGCCAGCAGTCAAGGGGGTGGCTACACCTTC
CASSQGGGYTF
>TRBJ2-7|TRBV4-3|many|TRBD1
TGCGCCAGCAGCCAATTGACAGGGGGCGCGTCCTACGAGCAGTACTTC
CASSQLTGGASYEQYF
>TRBJ1-2|TRBV11-2|many|TRBD1
TGTGCCAGCAGCTTGGGGACAGGGATCAGCTATGGCTACACCTTC
CASSLGTGISYGYTF
>TRBJ1-3|TRBV5-4|many|TRBD1
TGTGCCAGCAGCTTTGGCGGGACAGTTCGAAACACCATATATTTT
CASSFGGTVRNTIYF
>TRBJ2-7|TRBV6-5|many|.
TGTGCCAGCAGCCTAGGGAGTCGGCAGTACTTC
CASSLGSRQYF